These 23 T cell receptor beta chains originate from one sample sequenced in a study of identical twins. TCRdb called the 5' RACE reads again in MiXCR, with one record for every CDR3 protein. The data show 260,000 or so distinct CDR3 sequences, with approximately 7.3% seen just once and around 5% held by the top ten. These data were also reused for a study on yellow fever vaccine responses in identical twins.

Sequenced sample: CD8+ T cells sorted from blood. The receptor set was obtained from a woman aged 18-35 years in good health.

This clonotype was observed many times. The chain recombines TRBV12-3 or TRBV12-4 with TRBJ2-1; no firm D call. The CDR3 runs 15 residues. V lost 5 bases, J lost 10 bases, and 21 bases lay in between. The CDR3 loop is CASSPPYQLSWEQFF. The CDR3 coding sequence is TGTGCCAGCAGTCCTCCCTATCAGCTATCTTGGGAGCAGTTCTTC.

This clonotype appeared many times. The rearrangement joins TRBV29-1 to TRBJ2-5; tentatively, D is TRBD2 (6 bases). This CDR3 spans 17 amino acids. Germline V gene lookup returns CDR1 SQVTM and CDR2 ANQGSEA. Between the trimmed V and J ends, which lost 0 bases and 3 bases, there was a span of 20 bases. The CDR3 DNA sequence: TGCAGCGTTGAAGATCGTCGAGTTATGGCTAGCGAAGAGACCCAGTACTTC. It encodes CSVEDRRVMASEETQYF.

As to this clonotype: A read error may account for a junction end that differs from germline. DNA of the CDR3: TGTGCCTGCAGTTTTCGACACGGGGCAACGGGAGCGGGAAATGAGCAGTTCTTC. Its protein product is CACSFRHGATGAGNEQFF. The V and J genes are TRBV27 and TRBJ2-1, with 7 bases fitting TRBD2. Germline lookup yields CDR1 MNHEY and CDR2 SMNVEV (reference sequence). This CDR3 contains 18 residues.

This clonotype was seen more than once but under ten times. The chain couples TRBV18 to TRBJ2-2; D unclear. The V gene's germline CDR1 is KGHSH and CDR2 LQKENI. V was trimmed by 0 bases and J by 0 bases, leaving 14 bases between them. This CDR3 has 18 amino acids. The CDR3 nucleotides read TGTGCCAGCTCACCACCCACATGGATCAATGCGAACACCGGGGAGCTGTTTTTT. Translated, it gives CASSPPTWINANTGELFF.

In this sample, this clonotype turned up a few times. V usage is TRBV15 and J usage is TRBJ1-2; TRBD1 matches at 9 bases. This CDR3 region has 18 residues. V was pared by 0 bases and J by 2 bases, with 10 bases of the junction left unmatched. Germline CDR1 is LNHNV and CDR2 is YYDKDF (reference sequence). The CDR3 DNA reads as TGTGCCACCAGCAGAGATCGTTATGGAGGACAGGGGAACTATGGCTACACCTTC. Translated, it gives CATSRDRYGGQGNYGYTF.

This clonotype has at least ten counts. CDR3 sequence: CAIRSRQGQTQYF. CDR3 DNA: TGTGCCATCAGGTCCAGACAGGGACAGACCCAGTACTTC. This chain uses TRBV10-3 with TRBJ2-5; 7 nucleotides line up with TRBD1. The CDR3 is made up of 13 amino acids. The germline V gene has CDR1 ENHRY and CDR2 SYGVKD. V dropped 6 bases and J dropped 6; count of bases not matched to a gene: 7.

The chain carries TRBV28 and TRBJ2-7, with D unresolved. V dropped 3 bases and J dropped 2 bases, with 11 bases sitting between them. The CDR3 has 14 residues. In germline, CDR1 is MDHEN, CDR2 SYDVKM. CDR3 amino acids: CASSFRGRTYEQYF. The CDR3 coding sequence is TGTGCCAGCAGTTTTCGAGGACGCACCTACGAGCAGTACTTC.

The chain uses TRBV27 and TRBJ2-3; tentative D call: TRBD2 (5 bases). The CDR3 is 15 residues long. V lost 0 bases and J 6 bases, leaving 13 bases between the germline ends. Germline CDR1 and CDR2: MNHEY and SMNVEV (reference sequence). In DNA form, the CDR3 reads TGTGCCAGCAGTTTATCCGTCGAGGGTTCGGATACGCAGTATTTT. Translation gives CASSLSVEGSDTQYF.

The chain couples TRBV12-3 or TRBV12-4 to TRBJ2-6, with D maybe TRBD1 (5 bases). The germline V and J ends were trimmed by 8 bases and 2 bases, with 13 bases remaining between them. The CDR3 contains 15 residues. CDR3 bases: TGTGCCAGCCTAGACAGAACGACTGGGGCCAACGTCCTGACTTTC. Residues: CASLDRTTGANVLTF.

This clonotype has a handful of counts. The rearrangement uses TRBV14 and TRBJ2-1; D gene ambiguous. The CDR3 spans 18 residues. Germline assignment: CDR1 SGHDN and CDR2 FVKESK. V dropped 0 bases and J dropped 0 bases, with 15 bases sitting between them. CDR3 sequence reads: CASSQDLEALSSYNEQFF. CDR3 sequence (DNA): TGTGCCAGCAGCCAAGATCTAGAGGCCCTGAGCTCCTACAATGAGCAGTTCTTC.

This clonotype came up many times. The chain combines TRBV20-1 with TRBJ2-7, with a possible D match to TRBD2 (6 bases). Germline lookup yields CDR1 DFQATT and CDR2 SNEGSKA (reference sequence). The CDR3 has 15 amino acids. V lost 0 bases and J lost 2, with 14 bases in between. The CDR3 loop reads CSARDLGREAYEQYF. For the CDR3, the DNA is TGCAGTGCTAGAGATCTCGGGCGGGAAGCCTACGAGCAGTACTTC.

This clonotype was picked up a small number of times. CDR3 sequence: CASSPGQGPNYGYTF. Written as DNA, the CDR3 is TGCGCCAGCAGCCCCGGACAGGGACCTAACTATGGCTACACCTTC. V gene TRBV5-1 combines with J gene TRBJ1-2, with TRBD1 matching over 8 bases. Per germline, CDR1 SGHRS and CDR2 YFSETQ. The CDR3 totals 15 residues. The junction had 5 bases not matched to a gene; V was cut back by 4 bases and J by 0 bases.

The sample holds many counts of this clonotype. The rearrangement joins TRBV20-1 to TRBJ2-1, with D possibly being TRBD1 (5 bases). The germline CDR1 and CDR2 sequences are DFQATT and SNEGSKA (reference sequence). The CDR3 has 15 amino acids. The CDR3 DNA sequence: TGCACTCTGCTGGGTAGGGGAAAGGGATACAATGAGCAGTTCTTC. It is translated as CTLLGRGKGYNEQFF.

This clonotype was recorded many times. This rearrangement joins TRBV12-3 or TRBV12-4 to TRBJ2-2; no reliable D call. This CDR3 is built from 16 residues. The V gene lost 7 bases and the J gene lost 4 bases, with 19 bases spanning the gap. CDR3 sequence: CASILIKQRGTGELFF. CDR3 DNA: TGTGCCAGCATTCTCATCAAGCAAAGAGGCACCGGGGAGCTGTTTTTT.

The chain recombines TRBV4-1 with TRBJ2-7; 11 bases match TRBD1. Germline V gene data show CDR1 as MGHRA and CDR2 as YSYEKL. The CDR3 runs 15 residues. With V trimmed by 2 bases and J by 3 bases, 3 bases remained unmatched. The CDR3 loop reads CASSQLGTGGYEQYF. In nucleotides, the CDR3 is TGCGCCAGCAGCCAACTCGGGACAGGGGGCTACGAGCAGTACTTC.

This clonotype was seen many times. V usage is TRBV12-3 or TRBV12-4 and J usage is TRBJ1-4; maybe TRBD1 (5 bases). V was trimmed by 6 bases and J by 11 bases, leaving 19 bases between them. The CDR3 length is 14 residues. As DNA, the CDR3 is TGTGCCAGCAGCGAAACCCGACAGTTTACCAAACTGTTTTTT. Residues: CASSETRQFTKLFF.

This clonotype was seen only a few times. The gene calls are TRBV6-1 and TRBJ2-1, with a possible D match to TRBD2 (5 bases). The V and J ends lost 4 bases and 6 bases respectively, with 13 bases between them. Germline CDR1 reads MNHNS; CDR2 reads SASEGT. The CDR3 is made up of 14 amino acids. DNA of the CDR3: TGTGCCAGCAGTGCCGGGGATGGGCTCAATGAGCAGTTCTTC. This translates into CASSAGDGLNEQFF.

This clonotype showed up just a few times. Its ends do not fully match the called genes, so a read error is possible. The chain carries TRBV6-5 and TRBJ2-1; D not certain. The CDR3 contains 15 residues. The germline V gene has CDR1 MNHEY and CDR2 SVGAGI. The CDR3 protein is CASRYSEFSYNEQFF. CDR3 coding DNA: TGTGCCAGCAGATACTCGGAGTTCTCCTACAATGAGCAGTTCTTC.

This clonotype occurred many times. V is TRBV7-8 and J is TRBJ1-5; maybe TRBD1 (6 bases). The V end was cut by 6 bases, the J end by 1 base, with 16 bases between. The germline CDR1 and CDR2 sequences are SGHVS and FQNEAQ. The CDR3 has 16 residues. The CDR3: CASSSSEQGSNQPQHF. CDR3 sequence (DNA): TGTGCCAGCAGTTCATCGGAACAGGGAAGCAATCAGCCCCAGCATTTT. Based on the CDR3 plus reference TRBV7-8 and TRBJ1-5, the full variable domain is GAGVSQSPRYKVAKRGQDVALRCDPISGHVSLFWYQQALGQGPEFLTYFQNEAQLDKSGLPSDRFFAERPEGSVSTLKIQRTQQEDSAVYLCASSSSEQGSNQPQHFGDGTRLSIL.

The chain recombines TRBV5-6 with TRBJ2-7; the D gene is possibly TRBD2 (6 bases). Germline CDR1 SGHDT, CDR2 YYEEEE. The V end was cut by 0 bases, the J end by 2 bases, with 12 bases between. This CDR3 is 15 amino acids long. CDR3 bases: TGTGCCAGCAGCTTGGCCGGGGGAGAAGCCTACGAGCAGTACGTC. It encodes CASSLAGGEAYEQYV.

This clonotype was observed a few times. This rearrangement joins TRBV27 to TRBJ2-7; TRBD2 agrees at 9 bases. CDR1 is MNHEY and CDR2 is SMNVEV in the germline V gene (reference sequence). The junction had 15 bases not matched to a gene; V was cut back by 6 bases and J by 3 bases. There are 17 residues in the CDR3. CDR3 DNA: TGTGCCAGCAGCCCCAGCTCTAGCGGGACCCCCTACTACGAGCAGTACTTC. Translating it yields CASSPSSSGTPYYEQYF.

This clonotype was detected many times. The chain carries TRBV28 and TRBJ2-7; no reliable D call. Between the trimmed V and J ends, which lost 8 bases and 0 bases, there was a span of 20 bases. The CDR3 totals 16 residues. Germline values: CDR1 MDHEN, CDR2 SYDVKM. Here the CDR3 reads CASSDGVAEISYEQYF. The CDR3 DNA reads as TGTGCCAGCTCCGATGGGGTAGCAGAGATCTCCTACGAGCAGTACTTC. The full variable domain, rest sourced from reference TRBV28 and TRBJ2-7, is DVKVTQSSRYLVKRTGEKVFLECVQDMDHENMFWYRQDPGLGLRLIYFSYDVKMKEKGDIPEGYSVSREKKERFSLILESASTNQTSMYLCASSDGVAEISYEQYFGPGTRLTVT.

Ten or more counts support this clonotype. The chain uses TRBV15 and TRBJ2-5; possibly TRBD2 for D (5 bases). The germline V and J ends were trimmed by 1 base and 2 bases, with 14 bases remaining between them. This CDR3 spans 16 amino acids. The germline CDR1 and CDR2 sequences are LNHNV and YYDKDF (reference sequence). The CDR3 protein is CATSRAGSFPQETQYF. The CDR3 region has the DNA TGTGCCACCAGCAGAGCGGGGTCTTTCCCACAAGAGACCCAGTACTTC. Full variable domain (rest looked up from reference TRBV15 and TRBJ2-5): DAMVIQNPRYQVTQFGKPVTLSCSQTLNHNVMYWYQQKSSQAPKLLFHYYDKDFNNEADTPDNFQSRRPNTSFCFLDIRSPGLGDTAMYLCATSRAGSFPQETQYFGPGTRLLVL.